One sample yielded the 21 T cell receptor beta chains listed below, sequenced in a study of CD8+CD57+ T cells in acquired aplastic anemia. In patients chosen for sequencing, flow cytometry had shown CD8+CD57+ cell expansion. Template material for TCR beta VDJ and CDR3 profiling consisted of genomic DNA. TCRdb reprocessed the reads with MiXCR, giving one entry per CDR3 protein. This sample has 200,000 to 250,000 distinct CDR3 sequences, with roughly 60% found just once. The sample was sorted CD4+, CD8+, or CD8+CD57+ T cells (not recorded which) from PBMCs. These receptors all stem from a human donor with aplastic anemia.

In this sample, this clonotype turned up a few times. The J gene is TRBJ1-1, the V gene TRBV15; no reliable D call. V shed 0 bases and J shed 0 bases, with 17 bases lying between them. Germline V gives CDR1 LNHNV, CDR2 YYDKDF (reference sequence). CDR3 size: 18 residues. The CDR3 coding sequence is TGTGCCACCAGCAGAGAATTAGTACGGGAAACCATGAACACTGAAGCTTTCTTT. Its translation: CATSRELVRETMNTEAFF. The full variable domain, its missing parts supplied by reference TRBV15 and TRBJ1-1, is DAMVIQNPRYQVTQFGKPVTLSCSQTLNHNVMYWYQQKSSQAPKLLFHYYDKDFNNEADTPDNFQSRRPNTSFCFLDIRSPGLGDTAMYLCATSRELVRETMNTEAFFGQGTRLTVV.

CDR3 protein: CASSRGRTGSGNTIYF. CDR3 nucleotide sequence: TGTGCCAGCAGCCGAGGTAGGACAGGCTCTGGAAACACCATATATTTT. The chain carries TRBV7-2 and TRBJ1-3; 7 bases fit TRBD1. From germline, CDR1 is SGHTA and CDR2 FQGNSA. The CDR3 is 16 amino acids. The J segment lost 0 bases and the V segment lost 5 bases, leaving 7 bases of the junction unmatched.

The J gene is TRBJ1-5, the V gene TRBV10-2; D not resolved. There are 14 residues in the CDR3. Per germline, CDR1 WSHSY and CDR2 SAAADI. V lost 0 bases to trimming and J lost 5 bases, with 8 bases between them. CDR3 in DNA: TGCGCCAGCAGTGAGTCCGCCGGTCATCAGCCCCAGCATTTT. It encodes CASSESAGHQPQHF.

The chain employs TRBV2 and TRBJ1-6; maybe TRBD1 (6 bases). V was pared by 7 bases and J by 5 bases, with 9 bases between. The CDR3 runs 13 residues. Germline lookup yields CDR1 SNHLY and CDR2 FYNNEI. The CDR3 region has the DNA TGTGCCAGCAACGGACAGAATAATTCACCCCTCCACTTT. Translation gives CASNGQNNSPLHF.

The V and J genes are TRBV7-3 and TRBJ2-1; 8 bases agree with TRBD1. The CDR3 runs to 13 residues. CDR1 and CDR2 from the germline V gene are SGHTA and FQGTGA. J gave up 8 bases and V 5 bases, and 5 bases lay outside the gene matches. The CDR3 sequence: CASSATGEDEQFF. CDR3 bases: TGTGCCAGCAGCGCGACAGGGGAGGATGAGCAGTTCTTC.

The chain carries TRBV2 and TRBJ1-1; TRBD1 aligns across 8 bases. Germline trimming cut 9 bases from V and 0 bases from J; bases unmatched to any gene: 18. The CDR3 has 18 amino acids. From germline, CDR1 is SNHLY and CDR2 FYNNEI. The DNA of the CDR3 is TGTGCCAGTGGAGGACAGGGAACGGGTGCCCGCATGAACACTGAAGCTTTCTTT. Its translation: CASGGQGTGARMNTEAFF.

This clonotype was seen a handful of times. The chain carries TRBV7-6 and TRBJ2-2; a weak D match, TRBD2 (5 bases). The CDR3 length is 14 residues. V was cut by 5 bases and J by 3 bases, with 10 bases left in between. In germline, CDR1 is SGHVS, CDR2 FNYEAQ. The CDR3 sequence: CASSLARDTGELFF. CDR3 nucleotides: TGTGCCAGCAGCCTGGCGCGGGACACCGGGGAGCTGTTTTTT. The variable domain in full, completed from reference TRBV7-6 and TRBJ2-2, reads GAGVSQSPRYKVTKRGQDVALRCDPISGHVSLYWYRQALGQGPEFLTYFNYEAQQDKSGLPNDRFSAERPEGSISTLTIQRTEQRDSAMYRCASSLARDTGELFFGEGSRLTVL.

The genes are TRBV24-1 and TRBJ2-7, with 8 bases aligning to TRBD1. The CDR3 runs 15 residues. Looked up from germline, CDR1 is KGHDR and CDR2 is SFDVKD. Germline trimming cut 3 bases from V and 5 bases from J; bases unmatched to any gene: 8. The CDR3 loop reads CATSDGGQGGDEQYF. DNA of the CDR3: TGTGCCACCAGTGATGGAGGACAGGGTGGTGACGAGCAGTACTTC.

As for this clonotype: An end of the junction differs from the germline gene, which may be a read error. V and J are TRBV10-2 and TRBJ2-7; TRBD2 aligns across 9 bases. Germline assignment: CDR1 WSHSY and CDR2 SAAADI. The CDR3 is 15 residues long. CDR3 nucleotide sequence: TGTGCCAGCAGTGCCCAGGGACTAGCAGCCTACGAGCAGTACTTC. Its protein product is CASSAQGLAAYEQYF.

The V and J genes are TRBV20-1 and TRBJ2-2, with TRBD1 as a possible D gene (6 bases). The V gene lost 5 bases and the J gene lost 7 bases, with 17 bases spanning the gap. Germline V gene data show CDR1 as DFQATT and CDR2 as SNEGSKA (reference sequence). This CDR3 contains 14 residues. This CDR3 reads CSADTGSRGGELFF. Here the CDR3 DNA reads TGCAGTGCTGATACCGGGTCCAGGGGCGGGGAGCTGTTTTTT.

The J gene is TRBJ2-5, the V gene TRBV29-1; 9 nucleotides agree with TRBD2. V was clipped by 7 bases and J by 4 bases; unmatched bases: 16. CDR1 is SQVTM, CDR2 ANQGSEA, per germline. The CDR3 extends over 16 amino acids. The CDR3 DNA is TGCAGCGCCGCTTTCGGGGCGGGAGGGCCGCGAGAGACCCAGTACTTC. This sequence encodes CSAAFGAGGPRETQYF.

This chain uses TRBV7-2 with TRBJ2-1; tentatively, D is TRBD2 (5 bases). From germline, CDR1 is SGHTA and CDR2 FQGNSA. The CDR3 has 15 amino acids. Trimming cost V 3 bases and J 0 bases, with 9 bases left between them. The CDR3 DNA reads TGTGCCAGCAGCTTCGGACTCAGCTCCTACAATGAGCAGTTCTTC. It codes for CASSFGLSSYNEQFF. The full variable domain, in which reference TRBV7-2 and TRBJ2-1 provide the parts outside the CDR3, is GAGVSQSPSNKVTEKGKDVELRCDPISGHTALYWYRQSLGQGLEFLIYFQGNSAPDKSGLPSDRFSAERTGGSVSTLTIQRTQQEDSAVYLCASSFGLSSYNEQFFGPGTRLTVL.

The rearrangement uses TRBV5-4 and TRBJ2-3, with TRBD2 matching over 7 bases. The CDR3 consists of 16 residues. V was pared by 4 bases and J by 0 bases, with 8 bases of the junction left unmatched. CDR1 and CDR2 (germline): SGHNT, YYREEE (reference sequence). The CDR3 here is CASSLSGWPSTDTQYF. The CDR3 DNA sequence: TGTGCCAGCAGCCTTAGCGGGTGGCCTAGCACAGATACGCAGTATTTT.

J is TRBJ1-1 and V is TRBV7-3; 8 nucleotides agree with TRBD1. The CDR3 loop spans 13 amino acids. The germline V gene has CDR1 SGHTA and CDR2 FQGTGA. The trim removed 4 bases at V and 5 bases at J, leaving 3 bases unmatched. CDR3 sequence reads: CASSSDRETEAFF. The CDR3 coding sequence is TGTGCCAGCAGCTCGGACAGGGAAACTGAAGCTTTCTTT.

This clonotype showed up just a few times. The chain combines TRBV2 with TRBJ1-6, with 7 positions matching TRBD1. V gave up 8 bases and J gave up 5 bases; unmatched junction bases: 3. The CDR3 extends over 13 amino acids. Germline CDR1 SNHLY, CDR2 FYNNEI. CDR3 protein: CASQGGHNSPLHF. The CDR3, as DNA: TGTGCCAGCCAGGGGGGACATAATTCACCCCTCCACTTT.

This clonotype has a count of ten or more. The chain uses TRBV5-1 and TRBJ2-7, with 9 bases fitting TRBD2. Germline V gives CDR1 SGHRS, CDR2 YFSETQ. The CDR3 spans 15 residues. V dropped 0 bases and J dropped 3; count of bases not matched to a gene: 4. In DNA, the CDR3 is TGCGCCAGCAGCTTGGCCGTAGCGGGGGTCTACGAGCAGTACTTC. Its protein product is CASSLAVAGVYEQYF.

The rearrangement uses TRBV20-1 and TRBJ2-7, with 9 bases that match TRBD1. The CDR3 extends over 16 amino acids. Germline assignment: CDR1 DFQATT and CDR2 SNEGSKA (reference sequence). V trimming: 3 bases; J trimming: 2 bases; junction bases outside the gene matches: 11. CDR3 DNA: TGCAGTGCTAGCAGGACAGGGGCCCCAAACCCCTACGAGCAGTACTTC. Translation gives CSASRTGAPNPYEQYF.

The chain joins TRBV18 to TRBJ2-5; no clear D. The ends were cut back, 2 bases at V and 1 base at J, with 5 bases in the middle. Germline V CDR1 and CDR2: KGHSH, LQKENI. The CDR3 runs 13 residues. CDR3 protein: CASSPFFQETQYF. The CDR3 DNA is TGTGCCAGCTCACCATTCTTCCAAGAGACCCAGTACTTC.

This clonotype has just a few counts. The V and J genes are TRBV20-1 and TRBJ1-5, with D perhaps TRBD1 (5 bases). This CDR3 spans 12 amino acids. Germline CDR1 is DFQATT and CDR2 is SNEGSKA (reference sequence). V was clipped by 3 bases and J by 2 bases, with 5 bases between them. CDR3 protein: CSASRGNQPQHF. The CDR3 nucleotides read TGCAGTGCTAGCAGGGGCAATCAGCCCCAGCATTTT.

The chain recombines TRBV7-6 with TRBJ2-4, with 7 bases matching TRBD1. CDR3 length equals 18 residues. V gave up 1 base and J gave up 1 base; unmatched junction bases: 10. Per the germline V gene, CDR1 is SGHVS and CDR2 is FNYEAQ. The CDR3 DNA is TGTGCCAGCAGCTTAGTAGCAGGGGGACGTGGGGCCAAAAACATTCAGTACTTC. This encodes CASSLVAGGRGAKNIQYF.

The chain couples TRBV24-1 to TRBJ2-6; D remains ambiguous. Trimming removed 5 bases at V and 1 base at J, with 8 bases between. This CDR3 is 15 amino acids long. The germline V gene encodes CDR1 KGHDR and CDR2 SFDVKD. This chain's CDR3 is CATSVKSSGANVLTF. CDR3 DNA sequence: TGTGCCACCAGTGTAAAAAGTTCTGGGGCCAACGTCCTGACTTTC.